This is a list of T cell receptor beta chains from one sample in a study of response to subunit inactivated influenza vaccine. MiXCR was run by TCRdb on the RT-PCR reads, yielding one entry per CDR3 protein. The sample shows a few hundred thousand distinct CDR3 sequences, around 13% of them seen only once. Source: PBMCs from blood, taken 12 days after vaccination. The receptors were sampled from a man aged 50-60 years who received an inactivated influenza vaccine. Each CDR3 is given with its conserved first and last residue. The D gene is left open where the match is weak. A clone size is listed for some rows: how often the clone was seen (once, few, many), or a class if it is expanded.

>many|TRBJ2-4|TRBV12-3/TRBV12-4|TRBD1
TGTGCCAGCACCGCCCGGGACAGGGGTGGGAAAAACATTCAGTACTTC
CASTARDRGGKNIQYF
>few|TRBJ2-5|TRBV20-1|.
TGCAGTGCCCCAGGGGTGGAGACCCAGTACTTC
CSAPGVETQYF
>.|TRBJ2-3|TRBV12-3/TRBV12-4|.
TGTGCCAGCAGTTATGTGACTAGTGCAGATACGCAGTATTTT
CASSYVTSADTQYF
>.|TRBJ2-2|TRBV12-5|.
TGTGCTAGTGGTTTGGGACAAGGGAACACCGGGGAGCTGTTTTTT
CASGLGQGNTGELFF
>.|TRBJ1-1|TRBV20-1|TRBD1
TGCAGTGCTAGAACAGGGGTCCGAGAAGCTTTCTTT
CSARTGVREAFF
>.|TRBJ1-2|TRBV24-1|TRBD1
TGTGCCACCAGTGATACCCCAGGGGGATATGGCTACACCTTC
CATSDTPGGYGYTF
>.|TRBJ2-4|TRBV19|.
TGTGCCAGTGGGGGGATGGAAAACATTCAGTACTTC
CASGGMENIQYF
>.|TRBJ2-7|TRBV5-1|.
TGCGCCAGCAGCCTGGCAGACCATTCCTACGAGCAGTACTTC
CASSLADHSYEQYF
>few|TRBJ2-1|TRBV10-3|TRBD1
TGTGCCTCCGAGCCGGGACAGGGATCGAGGAGTGAGCAGTTCTTC
CASEPGQGSRSEQFF
>few|TRBJ1-1|TRBV10-3|.
TGTGCCATCCGAGGGGGATCGACCCACACTGAAGCTTTCTTT
CAIRGGSTHTEAFF
>many|TRBJ1-6|TRBV28|TRBD1
TGTGCCAGCAGTTTGAGCCGGGACAGGAGTTCACCCCTCCACTTT
CASSLSRDRSSPLHF
>few|TRBJ2-5|TRBV4-1|.
TGCGCCAGCAGCCAAGTGGCGGGATTCCAAGAGACCCAGTACTTC
CASSQVAGFQETQYF
>.|TRBJ2-5|TRBV24-1|.
TGTGCCATGCGGGCTAGTTGGGAGACCCAGTACTTC
CAMRASWETQYF
>few|TRBJ2-3|TRBV5-6|.
TGTGCCAGCAGTCTGCCCCCGGCAGATACGCAGTATTTT
CASSLPPADTQYF
>.|TRBJ2-4|TRBV27|.
TGTGCCAGCAGTTCCCCAAGGGCCGGAGGGGCCAAAAACATTCAGTACTTC
CASSSPRAGGAKNIQYF
>.|TRBJ2-7|TRBV28|.
TGTGCCAGCGGGGACTGGAGCTCCTACGAGCAGTACTTC
CASGDWSSYEQYF
>few|TRBJ1-6|TRBV25-1|.
TGTGCCAGCAGTGAAAGCGTGAGGGTTGGGCCACCCCTCCACTTT
CASSESVRVGPPLHF
>few|TRBJ1-1|TRBV12-3/TRBV12-4|.
TGTGCCAGCAGTTTCGCAGAAATGAACACTGAAGCTTTCTTT
CASSFAEMNTEAFF
>few|TRBJ2-5|TRBV5-1|TRBD2
TGCGCCAGCACTAGCGGGGGTTTACAAGAGACCCAGTACTTC
CASTSGGLQETQYF
>few|TRBJ1-6|TRBV7-2|.
TGTGCCAGCAGCTTAGGCGGGAGGAACAATTCACCCCTCCACTTT
CASSLGGRNNSPLHF
>.|TRBJ2-1|TRBV20-1|.
TGCAGTGCCCTGGCTAACAAACATGAGCAGTTCTTC
CSALANKHEQFF
>.|TRBJ2-7|TRBV20-1|TRBD1
TGCAGTGCGAGGTCGGGGACAGGGGTGTACGAGCAGTACTTC
CSARSGTGVYEQYF
>few|TRBJ2-1|TRBV3-1|TRBD2
TGTGCCAGCAGCCGGACTAGCGGGGCCTCCTACAATGAGCAGTTCTTC
CASSRTSGASYNEQFF
>few|TRBJ2-3|TRBV20-1|TRBD2
TGCAGTGCTAGAAAAGCTAGCGGCTACACAGATACGCAGTATTTT
CSARKASGYTDTQYF
>many|TRBJ2-1|TRBV2|TRBD2
TGTGCCAGCAGTGCGGGACTAGTTACAACCTACAATGAGCAGTTCTTC
CASSAGLVTTYNEQFF
>.|TRBJ1-6|TRBV27|.
TGTGCCAGCAGTTTGGGTGGCGTATGGAGTTCACCCCTCCACTTT
CASSLGGVWSSPLHF
>few|TRBJ2-5|TRBV7-9|.
TGTGCCAGCAGCTTACTGACAGGCGCCCAAAAGGGGACCCAGTACTTC
CASSLLTGAQKGTQYF
>once|TRBJ2-1|TRBV12-3/TRBV12-4|TRBD2
TGTGCCAGCAGGGGTACCGGGACTAGCAGAAATCCGAGCTCCTACAATGAGCAGTTCTTC
CASRGTGTSRNPSSYNEQFF
>many|TRBJ2-3|TRBV5-1|.
TGCGCCAGCAGCGAGAGTGGTGGGCGGCTTATTCATACGCAGTATTTT
CASSESGGRLIHTQYF
>few|TRBJ2-3|TRBV7-6|TRBD2
TGTGCCAGCAGCCCGACTAGCGGGGGATACACAGATACGCAGTATTTT
CASSPTSGGYTDTQYF
>.|TRBJ2-1|TRBV7-2|.
TGTGCCAGCAGTAAAGAAACAGGGAGGGTGCAGTTCTTC
CASSKETGRVQFF
>.|TRBJ2-1|TRBV6-2/TRBV6-3|TRBD2
TGTGCCAGCAAAGTAGCGGGGGGACCCCAGAATGAGCAGTTCTTC
CASKVAGGPQNEQFF
>.|TRBJ2-3|TRBV5-1|TRBD2
TGCGCCAGCAGCTTGGCTAGCGGGAAGGGAGATACGCAGTATTTT
CASSLASGKGDTQYF
>few|TRBJ2-7|TRBV30|.
TGTGCCTGGAGTAGGCTGGGGAGGATCGCTGGCTACGAGCAGTACTTC
CAWSRLGRIAGYEQYF
>.|TRBJ2-5|TRBV7-3|.
TGTGCCAGCAGCCCCGGCGGGGGCCGGGAGACCCAGTACTTC
CASSPGGGRETQYF